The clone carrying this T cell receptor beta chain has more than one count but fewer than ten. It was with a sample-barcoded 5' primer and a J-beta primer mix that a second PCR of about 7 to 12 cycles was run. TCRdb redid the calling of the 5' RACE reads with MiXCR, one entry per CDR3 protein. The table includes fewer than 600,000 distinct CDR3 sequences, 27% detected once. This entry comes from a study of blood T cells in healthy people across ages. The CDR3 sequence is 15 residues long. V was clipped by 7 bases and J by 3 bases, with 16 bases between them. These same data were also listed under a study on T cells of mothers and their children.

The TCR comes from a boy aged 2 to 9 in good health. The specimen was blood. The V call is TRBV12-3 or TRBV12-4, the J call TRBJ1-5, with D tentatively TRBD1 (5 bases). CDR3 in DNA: TGTGCCAGCATCCCCGGGGGTCCCCACAATCAGCCCCAGCATTTT. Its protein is CASIPGGPHNQPQHF.